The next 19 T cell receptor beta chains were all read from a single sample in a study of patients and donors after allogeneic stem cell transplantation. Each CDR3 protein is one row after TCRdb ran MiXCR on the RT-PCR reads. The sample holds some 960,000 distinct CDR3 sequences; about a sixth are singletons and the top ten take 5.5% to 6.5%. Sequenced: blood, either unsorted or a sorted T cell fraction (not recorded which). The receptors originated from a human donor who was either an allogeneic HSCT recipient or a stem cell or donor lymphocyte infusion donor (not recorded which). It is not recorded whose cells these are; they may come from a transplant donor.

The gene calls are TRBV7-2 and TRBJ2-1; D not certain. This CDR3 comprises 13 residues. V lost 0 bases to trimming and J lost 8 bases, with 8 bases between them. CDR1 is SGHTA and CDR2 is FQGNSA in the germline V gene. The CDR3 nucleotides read TGTGCCAGCAGCTTAGCATTCCTCGATGAGCAGTTCTTC. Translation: CASSLAFLDEQFF.

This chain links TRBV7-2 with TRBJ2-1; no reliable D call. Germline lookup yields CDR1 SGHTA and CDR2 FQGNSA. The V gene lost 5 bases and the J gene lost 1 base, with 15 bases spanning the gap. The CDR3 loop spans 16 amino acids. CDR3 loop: CASSRGPAPSYNEQFF. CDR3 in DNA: TGTGCCAGCAGCCGTGGACCCGCCCCATCCTACAATGAGCAGTTCTTC.

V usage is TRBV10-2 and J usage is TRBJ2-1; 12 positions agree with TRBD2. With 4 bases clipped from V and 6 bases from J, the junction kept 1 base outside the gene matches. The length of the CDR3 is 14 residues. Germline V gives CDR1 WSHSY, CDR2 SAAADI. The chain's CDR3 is CASSASGRANEQFF. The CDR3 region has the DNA TGCGCCAGCAGTGCTAGCGGGAGGGCCAATGAGCAGTTCTTC.

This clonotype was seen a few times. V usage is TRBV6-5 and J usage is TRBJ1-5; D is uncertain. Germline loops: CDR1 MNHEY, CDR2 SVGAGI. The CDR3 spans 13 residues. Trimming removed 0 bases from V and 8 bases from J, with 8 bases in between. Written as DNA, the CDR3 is TGTGCCAGCAGTTACTCCGCTCGGGAGCCCCAGCATTTT. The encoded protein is CASSYSAREPQHF.

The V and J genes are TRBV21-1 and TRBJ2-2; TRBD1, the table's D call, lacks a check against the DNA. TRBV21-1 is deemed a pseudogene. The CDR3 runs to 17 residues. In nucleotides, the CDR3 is TGTGCCAGCAGCAAGTCCGCGACAGGGTCGAACACCGGGGAGCTGTTTTTT. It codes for CASSKSATGSNTGELFF.

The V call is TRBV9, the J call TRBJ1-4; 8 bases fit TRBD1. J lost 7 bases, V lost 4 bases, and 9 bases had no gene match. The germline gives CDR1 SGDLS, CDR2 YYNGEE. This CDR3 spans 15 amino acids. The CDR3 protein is CASSNGQGAGEKLFF. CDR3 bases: TGTGCCAGCAGCAACGGACAGGGAGCAGGTGAAAAACTGTTTTTT.

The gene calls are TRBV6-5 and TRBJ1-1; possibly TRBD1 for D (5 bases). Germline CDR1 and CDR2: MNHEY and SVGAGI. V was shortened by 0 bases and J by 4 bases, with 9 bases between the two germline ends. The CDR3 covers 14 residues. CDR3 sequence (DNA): TGTGCCAGCAGTTACTCGCAGGGTTTCACTGAAGCTTTCTTT. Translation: CASSYSQGFTEAFF.

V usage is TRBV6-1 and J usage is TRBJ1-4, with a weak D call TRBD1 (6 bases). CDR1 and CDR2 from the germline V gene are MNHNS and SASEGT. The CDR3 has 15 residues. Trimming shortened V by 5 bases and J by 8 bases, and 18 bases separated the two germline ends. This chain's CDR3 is CASSRTGSGREKLFF. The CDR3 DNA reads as TGTGCCAGCAGTCGAACAGGGTCGGGGCGCGAAAAACTGTTTTTT.

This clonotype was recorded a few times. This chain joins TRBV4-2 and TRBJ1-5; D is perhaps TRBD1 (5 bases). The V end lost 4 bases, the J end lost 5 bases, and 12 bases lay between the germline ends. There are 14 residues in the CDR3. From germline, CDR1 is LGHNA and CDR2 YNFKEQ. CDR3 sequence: CASSRWGGDQPQHF. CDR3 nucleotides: TGTGCCAGCAGCCGGTGGGGGGGAGATCAGCCCCAGCATTTT.

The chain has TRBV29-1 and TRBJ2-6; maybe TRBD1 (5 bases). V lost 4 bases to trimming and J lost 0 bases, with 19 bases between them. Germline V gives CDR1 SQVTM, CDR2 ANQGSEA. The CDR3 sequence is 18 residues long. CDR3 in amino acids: CSVGSGRLSSSGANVLTF. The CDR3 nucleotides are TGCAGCGTTGGCTCAGGGCGTTTGTCAAGCTCTGGGGCCAACGTCCTGACTTTC. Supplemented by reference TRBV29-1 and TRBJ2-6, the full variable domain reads SAVISQKPSRDICQRGTSLTIQCQVDSQVTMMFWYRQQPGQSLTLIATANQGSEATYESGFVIDKFPISRPNLTFSTLTVSNMSPEDSSIYLCSVGSGRLSSSGANVLTFGAGSRLTVL.

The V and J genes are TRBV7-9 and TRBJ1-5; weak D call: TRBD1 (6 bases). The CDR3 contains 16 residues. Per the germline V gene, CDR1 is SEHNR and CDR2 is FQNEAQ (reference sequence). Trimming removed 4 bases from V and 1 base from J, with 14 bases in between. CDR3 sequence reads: CASSSTGQGSNQPQHF. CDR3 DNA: TGTGCCAGCAGCTCGACGGGACAAGGAAGCAATCAGCCCCAGCATTTT. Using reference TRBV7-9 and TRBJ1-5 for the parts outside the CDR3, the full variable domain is DTGVSQNPRHKITKRGQNVTFRCDPISEHNRLYWYRQTLGQGPEFLTYFQNEAQLEKSRLLSDRFSAERPKGSFSTLEIQRTEQGDSAMYLCASSSTGQGSNQPQHFGDGTRLSIL.

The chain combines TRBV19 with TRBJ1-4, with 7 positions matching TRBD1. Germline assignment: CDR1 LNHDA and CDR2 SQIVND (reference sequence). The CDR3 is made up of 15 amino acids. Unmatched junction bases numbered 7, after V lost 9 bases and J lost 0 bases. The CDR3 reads CASQGVSATNEKLFF. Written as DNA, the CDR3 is TGTGCCAGCCAGGGGGTATCCGCAACTAATGAAAAACTGTTTTTT.

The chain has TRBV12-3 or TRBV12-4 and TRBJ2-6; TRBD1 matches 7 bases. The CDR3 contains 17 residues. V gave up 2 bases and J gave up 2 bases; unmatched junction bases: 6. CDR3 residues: CASSLRRGQAGANVLTF. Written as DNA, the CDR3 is TGTGCCAGCAGTTTACGAAGGGGGCAGGCTGGGGCCAACGTCCTGACTTTC.

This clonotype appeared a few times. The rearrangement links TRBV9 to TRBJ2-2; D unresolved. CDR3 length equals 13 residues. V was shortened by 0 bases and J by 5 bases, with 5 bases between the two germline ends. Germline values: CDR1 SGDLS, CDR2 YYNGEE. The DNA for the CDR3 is TGTGCCAGCAGCGTAGTATCTACCGGGGAGCTGTTTTTT. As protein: CASSVVSTGELFF. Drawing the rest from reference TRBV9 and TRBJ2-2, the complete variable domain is DSGVTQTPKHLITATGQRVTLRCSPRSGDLSVYWYQQSLDQGLQFLIQYYNGEERAKGNILERFSAQQFPDLHSELNLSSLELGDSALYFCASSVVSTGELFFGEGSRLTVL.

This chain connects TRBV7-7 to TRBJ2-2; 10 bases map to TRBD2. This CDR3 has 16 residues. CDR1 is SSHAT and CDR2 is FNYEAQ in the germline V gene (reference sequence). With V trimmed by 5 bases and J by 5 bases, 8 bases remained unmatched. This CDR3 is CASSLLEAGGTGELFF. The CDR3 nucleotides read TGTGCCAGCAGCCTCCTCGAAGCGGGAGGGACCGGGGAGCTGTTTTTT.

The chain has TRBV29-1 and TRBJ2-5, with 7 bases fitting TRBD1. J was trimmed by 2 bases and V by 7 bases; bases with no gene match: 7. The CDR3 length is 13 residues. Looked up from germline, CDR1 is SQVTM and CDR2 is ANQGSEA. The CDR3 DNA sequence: TGCAGCGCCCATACAGGGGATCAAGAGACCCAGTACTTC. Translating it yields CSAHTGDQETQYF.

This CDR3 reads CSLVDTQYF. CDR3 DNA: TGCAGTCTGGTAGATACGCAGTATTTT. This chain links TRBV20-1 with TRBJ2-3; D not certain. Deletions cut 8 bases from V and 5 bases from J, with 5 bases between. This CDR3 spans 9 amino acids. Germline CDR1 DFQATT, CDR2 SNEGSKA (reference sequence).

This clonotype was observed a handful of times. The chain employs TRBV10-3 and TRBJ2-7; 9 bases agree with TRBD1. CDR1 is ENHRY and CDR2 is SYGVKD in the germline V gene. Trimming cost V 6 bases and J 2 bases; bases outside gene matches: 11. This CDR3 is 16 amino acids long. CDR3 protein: CAIRASTGQGPYEQYF. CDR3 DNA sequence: TGTGCCATCAGGGCCTCCACGGGACAGGGCCCCTACGAGCAGTACTTC.

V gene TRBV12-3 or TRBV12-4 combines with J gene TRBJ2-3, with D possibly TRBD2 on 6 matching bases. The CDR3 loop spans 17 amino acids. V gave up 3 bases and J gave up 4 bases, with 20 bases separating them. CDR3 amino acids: CASSFLTGRSYADTQYF. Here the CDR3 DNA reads TGTGCCAGCAGTTTTTTAACCGGGAGAAGCTACGCAGATACGCAGTATTTT.